The T cell receptor (beta chain) described here comes from a study of T cell responses to AZD1222 COVID-19 vaccine. Whole-study results and caveats: An increase in Spike-specific TCR breadth and depth was observed after two AZD1222 doses. The donors showed a predominance of white British ancestry and of females, with possible underestimation of clonal diversity.

Regarding this clone: What it binds is not known.

The CDR3 contains 12 residues. The germline gives CDR1 MNHEY, CDR2 SMNVEV (reference sequence). V lost 8 bases to trimming and J lost 7 bases, with 15 bases between them. The protocol was immunoSEQ multiplex PCR, while the TCRdb copy is restricted to in-frame clones and leaves out a portion. Of about 140,000 clones listed, approximately 86% are singletons. The source is an adult in good health. The sample consisted of peripheral blood, taken on day 0 of AZD1222 vaccination. The rearrangement joins TRBV27 to TRBJ2-7, with a weak D call TRBD1 (6 bases). CDR3 DNA sequence: TGTGCCAGCGGACGGACAGTGGGGGAGCAGTACTTC. Protein product: CASGRTVGEQYF.